Presented here are 20 T cell receptor beta chains from one specimen sequenced in a study of persistence of HIV-infected CD4 T cells. What these receptors recognize is not known. Anti-CD3/anti-CD28 beads served as a nonspecific positive control stimulus. CD4+ T cells upregulating both CD40 ligand and CD69 were sorted as responding cells. Sequencing used immunoSEQ version 4 in survey mode. The table came from immunoSEQ multiplex PCR; TCRdb's copy has only in-frame clones and leaves some out. The sample has roughly 48,000 clones, 88% seen once. Sequenced material: CD4+ T cells sorted from PBMCs after approximately 19-hour stimulation, taken from a patient who received antiretroviral therapy. Every receptor here comes from an adult woman with HIV who was CMV-seropositive.

The chain joins TRBV27 to TRBJ2-7, with D perhaps matching TRBD1 (5 bases). V lost 3 bases and J 1 base, leaving 7 bases between the germline ends. This CDR3 comprises 13 residues. Germline-derived CDR1 and CDR2 are MNHEY and SMNVEV (reference sequence). The CDR3 coding sequence is TGTGCCAGCAGTTTTAGGGGTTCCTACGAGCAGTACTTC. It is translated as CASSFRGSYEQYF.

The chain links TRBV5-1 to TRBJ1-1; D possibly corresponds to TRBD1 (5 bases). The CDR3 runs 13 residues. V dropped 3 bases and J dropped 5 bases, with 11 bases sitting between them. Germline V gives CDR1 SGHRS, CDR2 YFSETQ. CDR3 residues: CASSSWDGTEAFF. CDR3 coding DNA: TGCGCCAGCAGCTCCTGGGACGGAACTGAAGCTTTCTTT. The complete variable domain, with remaining parts taken from reference TRBV5-1 and TRBJ1-1, reads KAGVTQTPRYLIKTRGQQVTLSCSPISGHRSVSWYQQTPGQGLQFLFEYFSETQRNKGNFPGRFSGRQFSNSRSEMNVSTLELGDSALYLCASSSWDGTEAFFGQGTRLTVV.

The CDR3 loop is CASSLESHYGYTF. The CDR3 nucleotides are TGTGCCAGCAGTTTAGAGAGCCACTATGGCTACACCTTC. The chain uses TRBV12-3 or TRBV12-4 and TRBJ1-2; the D is unclear. V was clipped by 1 base and J by 3 bases, with 6 bases between them. CDR3 length equals 13 residues.

The rearrangement links TRBV29-1 to TRBJ1-2; 8 bases line up with TRBD1. V was clipped by 4 bases and J by 8 bases; unmatched bases: 15. This CDR3 comprises 15 residues. Germline V CDR1 and CDR2: SQVTM, ANQGSEA. Here the CDR3 reads CSVGSGGAGRGGYTF. As DNA, the CDR3 is TGCAGCGTTGGGTCAGGGGGCGCAGGGCGTGGGGGCTACACCTTC.

The V gene is TRBV5-4, the J gene TRBJ2-2; D remains unclear. V was trimmed by 1 base and J by 2 bases, leaving 9 bases between them. The CDR3 length is 15 residues. CDR1 SGHNT and CDR2 YYREEE come from the germline V gene (reference sequence). The CDR3 DNA reads as TGTGCCAGCAGCTTGCAAAAGCTAAACACCGGGGAGCTGTTTTTT. This gives the protein CASSLQKLNTGELFF. Full variable domain (missing parts from reference TRBV5-4 and TRBJ2-2): ETGVTQSPTHLIKTRGQQVTLRCSSQSGHNTVSWYQQALGQGPQFIFQYYREEENGRGNFPPRFSGLQFPNYSSELNVNALELDDSALYLCASSLQKLNTGELFFGEGSRLTVL.

V gene TRBV29-1 combines with J gene TRBJ1-1, with D possibly matching TRBD1 (5 bases). This CDR3 comprises 12 residues. In germline, CDR1 is SQVTM, CDR2 ANQGSEA. Trimming took 3 bases from V and 5 from J, leaving 10 bases between them. In nucleotides, the CDR3 is TGCAGCGTTGACAGGGAGGGGACTGAAGCTTTCTTT. Translation: CSVDREGTEAFF.

The rearrangement joins TRBV7-9 to TRBJ2-5; possible D gene TRBD1, 6 bases. The CDR3 extends over 16 amino acids. Germline CDR1 SEHNR, CDR2 FQNEAQ (reference sequence). Trimming stripped 3 bases from V and 0 bases from J, with 14 bases between. As DNA, the CDR3 is TGTGCCAGCAGCTTTTATGGGACACCGCACCAAGAGACCCAGTACTTC. This encodes CASSFYGTPHQETQYF. The full variable domain, in which reference TRBV7-9 and TRBJ2-5 provide the parts outside the CDR3, is DTGVSQNPRHKITKRGQNVTFRCDPISEHNRLYWYRQTLGQGPEFLTYFQNEAQLEKSRLLSDRFSAERPKGSFSTLEIQRTEQGDSAMYLCASSFYGTPHQETQYFGPGTRLLVL.

The chain joins TRBV27 to TRBJ1-6; maybe TRBD1 (5 bases). Germline V lookup: CDR1 MNHEY, CDR2 SMNVEV (reference sequence). Trimming removed 3 bases at V and 0 bases at J, with 21 bases between. The CDR3 covers 20 residues. The CDR3 coding sequence is TGTGCCAGCAGTTTGGGGGGAGGGCAGGCGCTTCTCTCCTATAATTCACCCCTCCACTTT. This translates into CASSLGGGQALLSYNSPLHF.

For the CDR3, the DNA is TGTGCCAGCGGCATTACAGGGCGAGGACAGCCCCAGCATTTT. This encodes CASGITGRGQPQHF. The chain links TRBV6-5 to TRBJ1-5, with TRBD1 as a possible D gene (6 bases). Germline V gene lookup returns CDR1 MNHEY and CDR2 SVGAGI. The CDR3 is 14 amino acids. Trimming cost V 8 bases and J 7 bases, with 18 bases left between them.

The V call is TRBV19, the J call TRBJ1-2, with 10 bases fitting TRBD1. Germline V gene sequence: CDR1 LNHDA, CDR2 SQIVND (reference sequence). There are 16 residues in the CDR3. Losses at the gene ends were 1 base for V and 2 bases for J; bases not matched to a gene: 4. The CDR3 reads CASSIVSGQGNYGYTF. The CDR3, as DNA: TGTGCCAGTAGTATAGTGTCGGGACAGGGGAACTATGGCTACACCTTC. The full variable domain, in which reference TRBV19 and TRBJ1-2 provide the parts outside the CDR3, is DGGITQSPKYLFRKEGQNVTLSCEQNLNHDAMYWYRQDPGQGLRLIYYSQIVNDFQKGDIAEGYSVSREKKESFPLTVTSAQKNPTAFYLCASSIVSGQGNYGYTFGSGTRLTVV.

The chain joins TRBV10-3 to TRBJ2-3, with D hard to call. The germline gives CDR1 ENHRY, CDR2 SYGVKD. The V gene lost 3 bases and the J gene lost 2 bases, with 6 bases spanning the gap. The CDR3 runs to 13 residues. The CDR3 spells CAISDPPTDTQYF. The CDR3 nucleotides read TGTGCCATCAGTGATCCCCCCACAGATACGCAGTATTTT.

The gene calls are TRBV3-1 (or the pseudogene TRBV3-2) and TRBJ1-1; D remains ambiguous. This CDR3 is built from 14 residues. CDR1 is LGHDT, CDR2 YNNKEL, per germline (reference sequence). V dropped 0 bases and J dropped 4 bases, with 9 bases sitting between them. The CDR3 nucleotides read TGTGCCAGCAGCCAAGATATGACACTCACTGAAGCTTTCTTT. Its protein product is CASSQDMTLTEAFF.

The chain couples TRBV7-2 to TRBJ1-2; D unresolved. Trimming took 2 bases from V and 0 from J, leaving 10 bases between them. This CDR3 comprises 15 residues. Germline CDR1 is SGHTA and CDR2 is FQGNSA. DNA of the CDR3: TGTGCCAGCAGCTTACAAACAGATACTAACTATGGCTACACCTTC. Translating it yields CASSLQTDTNYGYTF.

V gene TRBV30 combines with J gene TRBJ1-2, with D perhaps matching TRBD1 (5 bases). Trimming removed 4 bases from V and 7 bases from J, with 13 bases in between. The germline V gene has CDR1 GTSNPN and CDR2 SVGIG (reference sequence). The CDR3 contains 12 residues. The CDR3 DNA reads TGTGCCTGGACGGGGACGGGCGTTGGCTACACCTTC. As protein: CAWTGTGVGYTF.

This clone was found once. The chain employs TRBV12-3 or TRBV12-4 and TRBJ1-2; 7 bases agree with TRBD1. The ends lost 6 bases at V and 3 bases at J; junction bases unmatched: 4. The CDR3 runs to 13 residues. CDR3 sequence: CASSLGQDYGYTF. Written as DNA, the CDR3 is TGTGCCAGCAGCCTAGGACAGGACTATGGCTACACCTTC.

The chain joins TRBV18 to TRBJ1-4, with a tentative D call TRBD1 (5 bases). Trimming took off 8 bases at V and 3 bases at J, with 10 bases between the two ends. Per the germline V gene, CDR1 is KGHSH and CDR2 is LQKENI. CDR3 length: 13 residues. CDR3 loop: CASDKGPNEKLFF. Written as DNA, the CDR3 is TGTGCCAGCGACAAGGGGCCTAATGAAAAACTGTTTTTT.

V is TRBV5-1 and J is TRBJ1-1; no definite D call. From germline, CDR1 is SGHRS and CDR2 YFSETQ. The V end was cut by 4 bases, the J end by 0 bases, with 7 bases between. The CDR3 totals 13 residues. For the CDR3, the DNA is TGCGCCAGCAGCCGCAGGTTGAACACTGAAGCTTTCTTT. It is translated as CASSRRLNTEAFF.

The CDR3 protein is CASSQGHTGTISDSPLHF. CDR3 nucleotide sequence: TGCGCCAGCAGCCAAGGTCATACCGGGACGATAAGTGATTCACCCCTCCACTTT. The chain is built from TRBV4-1 and TRBJ1-6; tentatively, D is TRBD1 (5 bases). The CDR3 length is 18 residues. V was trimmed by 1 base and J by 8 bases, leaving 21 bases between them. The germline V gene has CDR1 MGHRA and CDR2 YSYEKL.

The chain combines TRBV18 with TRBJ2-7, with D possibly matching TRBD1 (6 bases). CDR1 KGHSH and CDR2 LQKENI come from the germline V gene. The CDR3 contains 12 residues. Trimming stripped 3 bases from V and 9 bases from J, with 12 bases between. CDR3 in DNA: TGTGCCAGCTCACCCGGACAGCAGAGGCAGTACGTC. Residues: CASSPGQQRQYV.

In its sample, this clone was seen a few times. The J gene is TRBJ2-1, the V gene TRBV4-1, with 11 nucleotides matching TRBD1. The CDR3 is 16 amino acids. The junction had 6 bases not matched to a gene; V was cut back by 4 bases and J by 4 bases. Germline V gene data show CDR1 as MGHRA and CDR2 as YSYEKL. This chain's CDR3 is CASSLLDRGLYNEQFF. In nucleotides, the CDR3 is TGCGCCAGCAGCCTCCTGGACAGGGGGCTTTACAATGAGCAGTTCTTC.